Each of the 20 T cell receptor beta chains below was sequenced from the same sample in a study of blood T cell repertoires in COVID-19. The data were produced by immunoSEQ multiplex PCR, yet TCRdb's version contains in-frame clones alone and is incomplete. Here the sample spans 90,000 to 120,000 clones, approximately 89% being singletons. Specimen: peripheral blood. The receptor set was obtained from a middle-aged man with active or convalescent COVID-19.

The V gene is TRBV7-2, the J gene TRBJ2-2; 13 bases are shared with TRBD2. V lost 5 bases, J lost 5 bases, and 8 bases stayed unmatched. Germline V lookup: CDR1 SGHTA, CDR2 FQGNSA. The CDR3 sequence is 17 residues long. CDR3 nucleotides: TGTGCCAGCAGCCAACTAGCGGGAGGGCCACGGACCGGGGAGCTGTTTTTT. Translation: CASSQLAGGPRTGELFF.

This clone occurred once. The chain combines TRBV7-2 with TRBJ1-2; TRBD1 agrees at 7 bases. Germline trimming cut 3 bases from V and 7 bases from J; bases unmatched to any gene: 11. Germline V CDR1 and CDR2: SGHTA, FQGNSA. The CDR3 covers 15 residues. CDR3 amino acids: CASSFNRGSYVGYTF. CDR3 bases: TGTGCCAGCAGCTTTAACAGGGGTTCTTATGTTGGCTACACCTTC.

The chain employs TRBV11-2 and TRBJ2-1; D remains unclear. The germline gives CDR1 SGHAT, CDR2 FQNNGV. Trimming shortened V by 3 bases and J by 2 bases, and 5 bases separated the two germline ends. This CDR3 is built from 13 residues. CDR3 protein: CASSFPPYNEQFF. DNA for the CDR3: TGTGCCAGCAGCTTCCCTCCCTACAATGAGCAGTTCTTC.

The CDR3 reads CASSLTRDSQETQYF. CDR3 DNA sequence: TGTGCCAGCAGCCTAACCCGGGACTCCCAAGAGACCCAGTACTTC. This chain links TRBV4-2 with TRBJ2-5; a possible D gene is TRBD2 (6 bases). The length of the CDR3 is 15 residues. Per germline, CDR1 LGHNA and CDR2 YNFKEQ. Between the trimmed V and J ends, which lost 4 bases and 1 base, there was a span of 13 bases.

CDR3 DNA: TGTGCCAGTAGTAGTGCGGCCCTGAGTGAGGATGAGCAGTTCTTC. It yields the protein CASSSAALSEDEQFF. The rearrangement uses TRBV19 and TRBJ2-1; D call uncertain. This CDR3 spans 15 amino acids. Trimming took 4 bases from V and 8 from J, leaving 18 bases between them. Germline assignment: CDR1 LNHDA and CDR2 SQIVND (reference sequence).

The chain links TRBV6-5 to TRBJ2-7, with 12 positions matching TRBD2. V was clipped by 5 bases and J by 4 bases; unmatched bases: 3. The CDR3 is 14 residues long. The V gene's germline CDR1 is MNHEY and CDR2 SVGAGI. The CDR3: CASSTSGRTYEQYF. The DNA of the CDR3 is TGTGCCAGCAGTACTAGCGGGAGGACGTACGAGCAGTACTTC.

The chain carries TRBV19 and TRBJ2-3; 8 bases fit TRBD1. Germline CDR1 LNHDA, CDR2 SQIVND (reference sequence). The CDR3 has 14 amino acids. The trim removed 6 bases at V and 0 bases at J, leaving 2 bases unmatched. The CDR3 loop reads CASSRQGSTDTQYF. DNA for the CDR3: TGTGCCAGTAGCCGACAGGGGAGCACAGATACGCAGTATTTT.

The chain carries TRBV29-1 and TRBJ1-1, with D perhaps matching TRBD1 (5 bases). Germline CDR1 and CDR2: SQVTM and ANQGSEA. CDR3 size: 11 residues. V lost 7 bases to trimming and J lost 8 bases, with 14 bases between them. CDR3 residues: CSAHRGVEAFF. The DNA of the CDR3 is TGCAGCGCCCACCGGGGGGTGGAAGCTTTCTTT.

V is TRBV28 and J is TRBJ2-3, with 9 bases matching TRBD1. CDR1 is MDHEN, CDR2 SYDVKM, per germline. The CDR3 runs 16 residues. V lost 4 bases, J lost 3 bases, and 8 bases stayed unmatched. CDR3 coding DNA: TGTGCCAGCAGTTACCAAACAGGGGGCATGACAGATACGCAGTATTTT. Its protein is CASSYQTGGMTDTQYF.

The rearrangement links TRBV27 to TRBJ1-6, with 8 positions matching TRBD1. The ends lost 3 bases at V and 10 bases at J; junction bases unmatched: 8. The CDR3 has 15 residues. The germline V gene encodes CDR1 MNHEY and CDR2 SMNVEV (reference sequence). CDR3 DNA sequence: TGTGCCAGCAGTTTGCTCGGACAGGGCAACTCACCCCTCCACTTT. As protein: CASSLLGQGNSPLHF.

The chain couples TRBV18 to TRBJ2-1; weak D call: TRBD1 (6 bases). The germline gives CDR1 KGHSH, CDR2 LQKENI. The germline V and J ends were trimmed by 1 base and 14 bases, with 15 bases remaining between them. CDR3 length: 13 amino acids. The DNA for the CDR3 is TGTGCCAGCTCACCACTAACTCAGGGGTTGGAGTTCTTC. It codes for CASSPLTQGLEFF. The entire variable domain, with the rest obtained from reference TRBV18 and TRBJ2-1, is as follows: NAGVMQNPRHLVRRRGQEARLRCSPMKGHSHVYWYRQLPEEGLKFMVYLQKENIIDESGMPKERFSAEFPKEGPSILRIQQVVRGDSAAYFCASSPLTQGLEFFGPGTRLTVL.

The rearrangement joins TRBV11-2 to TRBJ2-5, with TRBD2 matching 7 bases. J lost 5 bases, V lost 5 bases, and 5 bases had no gene match. This CDR3 has 13 residues. CDR1 SGHAT and CDR2 FQNNGV come from the germline V gene. DNA for the CDR3: TGTGCCAGCAGCCCACCCGGGGGGGAGACCCAGTACTTC. Its translation is CASSPPGGETQYF.

The chain uses TRBV30 and TRBJ1-1; TRBD1 might be the D (6 bases). The V end was cut by 2 bases, the J end by 1 base, with 20 bases between. Looked up from germline, CDR1 is GTSNPN and CDR2 is SVGIG (reference sequence). This CDR3 comprises 17 residues. CDR3 bases: TGTGCCTGGAGTCTTTGGGGCAGGGGAAGTCGGAACACTGAAGCTTTCTTT. It yields the protein CAWSLWGRGSRNTEAFF.

The chain carries TRBV19 and TRBJ1-2; weak D call: TRBD1 (5 bases). Trimming took 7 bases from V and 7 from J, leaving 13 bases between them. The CDR3 length is 12 residues. The germline CDR1 and CDR2 sequences are LNHDA and SQIVND (reference sequence). CDR3 residues: CASKRQGGGYTF. CDR3 bases: TGTGCCAGTAAGAGGCAGGGCGGTGGCTACACCTTC. The full variable domain, its missing parts supplied by reference TRBV19 and TRBJ1-2, is DGGITQSPKYLFRKEGQNVTLSCEQNLNHDAMYWYRQDPGQGLRLIYYSQIVNDFQKGDIAEGYSVSREKKESFPLTVTSAQKNPTAFYLCASKRQGGGYTFGSGTRLTVV.

This clone was counted only a few times. The rearrangement joins TRBV6-1 to TRBJ1-1, with TRBD1 identical over 9 bases. The CDR3 spans 15 residues. Germline V gene sequence: CDR1 MNHNS, CDR2 SASEGT. The V segment lost 2 bases and the J segment 5 bases; nucleotides outside the gene matches: 6. CDR3 sequence: CASSEPGTGKTEAFF. For the CDR3, the DNA is TGTGCCAGCAGTGAACCAGGGACAGGGAAAACTGAAGCTTTCTTT.

The CDR3 nucleotides are TGCGCCAGCAGCTTCGGGGGGGAGTTTGGTGAAAAACTGTTTTTT. As protein: CASSFGGEFGEKLFF. This chain connects TRBV5-1 to TRBJ1-4, with D perhaps TRBD1 (5 bases). This CDR3 contains 15 residues. From germline, CDR1 is SGHRS and CDR2 YFSETQ. V was shortened by 2 bases and J by 7 bases, with 15 bases between the two germline ends.

The count of this clone is one. This chain connects TRBV21-1 to TRBJ2-7; whether TRBD2, the table's D call, matches the DNA was not checked. TRBV21-1 is a pseudogene. The CDR3 totals 16 residues. CDR3 residues: CASSKNGEGAAYEQYF. The CDR3 coding sequence is TGTGCCAGCAGCAAAAACGGGGAGGGAGCCGCCTACGAGCAGTACTTC.

This rearrangement joins TRBV3-1 (or the pseudogene TRBV3-2) to TRBJ1-1; 7 bases fit TRBD1. The CDR3 has 14 residues. Germline trimming cut 2 bases from V and 5 bases from J; bases unmatched to any gene: 5. Germline V gene lookup returns CDR1 LGHDT and CDR2 YNNKEL (reference sequence). The CDR3 region is CASSQRDRVTEAFF. Here the CDR3 DNA reads TGTGCCAGCAGCCAACGGGACAGAGTAACTGAAGCTTTCTTT.

In DNA, the CDR3 is TGCAGCGCAACTATCTCTGGGGCCAACGTCCTGACTTTC. Protein sequence: CSATISGANVLTF. The chain uses TRBV29-1 and TRBJ2-6; D remains ambiguous. The ends were cut back, 7 bases at V and 0 bases at J, with 7 bases in the middle. The CDR3 runs to 13 residues. Germline CDR1 and CDR2: SQVTM and ANQGSEA.

The V gene is TRBV19, the J gene TRBJ1-1; maybe TRBD1 (5 bases). CDR3 size: 13 residues. The germline V and J ends were trimmed by 5 bases and 2 bases, with 9 bases remaining between them. Germline V gene sequence: CDR1 LNHDA, CDR2 SQIVND (reference sequence). CDR3 protein: CASSLGTNTEAFF. Written as DNA, the CDR3 is TGTGCCAGTAGTCTAGGGACTAACACTGAAGCTTTCTTT.